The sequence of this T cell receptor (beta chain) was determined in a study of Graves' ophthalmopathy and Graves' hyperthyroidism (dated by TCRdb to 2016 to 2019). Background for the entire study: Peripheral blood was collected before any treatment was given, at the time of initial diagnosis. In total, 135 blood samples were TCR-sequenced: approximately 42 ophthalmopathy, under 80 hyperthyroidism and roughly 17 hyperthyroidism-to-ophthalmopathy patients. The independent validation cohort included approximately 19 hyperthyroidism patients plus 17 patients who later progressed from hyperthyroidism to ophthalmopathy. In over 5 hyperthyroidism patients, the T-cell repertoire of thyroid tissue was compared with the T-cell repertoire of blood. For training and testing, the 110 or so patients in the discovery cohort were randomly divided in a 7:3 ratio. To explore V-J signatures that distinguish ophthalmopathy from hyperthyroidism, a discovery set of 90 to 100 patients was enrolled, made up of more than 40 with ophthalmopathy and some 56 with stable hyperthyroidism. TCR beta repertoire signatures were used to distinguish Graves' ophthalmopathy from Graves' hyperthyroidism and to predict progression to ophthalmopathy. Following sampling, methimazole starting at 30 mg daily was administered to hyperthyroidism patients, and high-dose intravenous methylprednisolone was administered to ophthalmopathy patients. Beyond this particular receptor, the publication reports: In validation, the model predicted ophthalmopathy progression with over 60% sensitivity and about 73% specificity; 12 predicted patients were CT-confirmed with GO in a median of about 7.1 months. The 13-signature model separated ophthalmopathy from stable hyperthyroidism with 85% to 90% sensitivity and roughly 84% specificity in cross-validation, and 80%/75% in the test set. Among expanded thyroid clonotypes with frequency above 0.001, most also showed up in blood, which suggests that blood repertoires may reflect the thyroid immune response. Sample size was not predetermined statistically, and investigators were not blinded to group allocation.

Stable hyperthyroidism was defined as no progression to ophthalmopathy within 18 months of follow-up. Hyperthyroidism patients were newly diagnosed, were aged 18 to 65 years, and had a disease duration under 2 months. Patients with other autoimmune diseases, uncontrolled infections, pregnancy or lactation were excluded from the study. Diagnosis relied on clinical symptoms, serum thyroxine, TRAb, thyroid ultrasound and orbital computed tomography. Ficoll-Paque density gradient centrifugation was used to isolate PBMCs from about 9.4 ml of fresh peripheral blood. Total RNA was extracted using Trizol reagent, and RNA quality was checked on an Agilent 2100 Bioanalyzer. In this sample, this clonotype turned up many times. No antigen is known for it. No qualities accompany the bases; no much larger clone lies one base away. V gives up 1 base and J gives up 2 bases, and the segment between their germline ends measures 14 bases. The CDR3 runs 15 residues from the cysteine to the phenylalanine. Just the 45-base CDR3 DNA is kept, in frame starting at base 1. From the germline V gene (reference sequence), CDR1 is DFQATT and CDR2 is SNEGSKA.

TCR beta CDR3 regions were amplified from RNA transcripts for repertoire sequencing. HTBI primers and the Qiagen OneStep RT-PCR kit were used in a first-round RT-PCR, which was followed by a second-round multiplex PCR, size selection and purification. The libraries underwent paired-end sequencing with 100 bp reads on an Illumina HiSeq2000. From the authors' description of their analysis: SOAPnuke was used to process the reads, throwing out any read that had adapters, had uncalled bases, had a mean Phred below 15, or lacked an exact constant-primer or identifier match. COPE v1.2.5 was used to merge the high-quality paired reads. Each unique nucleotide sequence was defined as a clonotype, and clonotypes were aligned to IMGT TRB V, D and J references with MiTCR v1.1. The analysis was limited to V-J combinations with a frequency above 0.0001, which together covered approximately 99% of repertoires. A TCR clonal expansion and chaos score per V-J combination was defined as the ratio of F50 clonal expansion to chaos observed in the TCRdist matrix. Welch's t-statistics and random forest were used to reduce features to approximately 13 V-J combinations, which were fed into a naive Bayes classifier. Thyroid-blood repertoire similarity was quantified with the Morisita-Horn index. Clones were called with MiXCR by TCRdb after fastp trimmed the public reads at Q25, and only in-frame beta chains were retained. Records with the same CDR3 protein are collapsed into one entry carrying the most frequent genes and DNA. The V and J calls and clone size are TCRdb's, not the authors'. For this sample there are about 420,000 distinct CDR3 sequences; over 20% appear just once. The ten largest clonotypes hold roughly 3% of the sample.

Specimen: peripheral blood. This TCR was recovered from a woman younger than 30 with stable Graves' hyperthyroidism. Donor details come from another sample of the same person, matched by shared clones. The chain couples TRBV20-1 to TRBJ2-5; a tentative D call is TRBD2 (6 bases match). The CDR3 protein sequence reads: CSARGLGGAQETQYF. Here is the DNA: TGCAGTGCTAGAGGCCTCGGCGGGGCACAAGAGACCCAGTACTTC.